These T cell receptor beta chains were read from a single sample in a study of blood T cell repertoires in COVID-19. Using immunoSEQ multiplex PCR, the repertoire was profiled, and TCRdb retains in-frame clones only, with some absent. The sample records fewer than 250,000 clones, around 90% being singletons. Material for sequencing was peripheral blood. The source is a man aged 25 to 45 with COVID-19, enrolled during active disease. Each CDR3 is given with its conserved first and last residue. The D gene is left open where the match is weak. Rows may omit the clone size; those that give it use once, few, many or a size class.

TRBV12-3/TRBV12-4	TRBJ1-5	NA	NA	TGTGCCAGCAGTCCGAGTCCCGGGTCCCAGCATTTT	CASSPSPGSQHF
TRBV3-1/TRBV3-2	TRBJ2-7	NA	TRBD2	TGTGCCAGCAGCCAAATCGGGGGGGCCGGTAACGAGCAGTACTTC	CASSQIGGAGNEQYF
TRBV7-5	TRBJ2-7	NA	NA	TGTGTCAGAAGTGAGGCCCGGGACAGGGCATCCTACGAGCAGTACTTC	CVRSEARDRASYEQYF
TRBV11-3	TRBJ1-1	NA	TRBD1	TGTGCCAGCAGCCCAGGACAGGGGGTGAACACTGAAGCTTTCTTT	CASSPGQGVNTEAFF
TRBV7-9	TRBJ2-7	NA	TRBD1	TGTGCCAGCAGCCTAGGGGACAGGGATGGCTACGAGCAGTACTTC	CASSLGDRDGYEQYF
TRBV5-4	TRBJ1-1	NA	NA	TGTGCCAGCAGCCCCTCCAGGGCCGAGACCACTGAAGCTTTCTTT	CASSPSRAETTEAFF
TRBV19	TRBJ1-1	many	NA	TGTGCCAGTAGTAACGCCTTAACGGGGACTGAAGCTTTCTTT	CASSNALTGTEAFF
TRBV25-1	TRBJ2-3	NA	TRBD1	TGTGCCAGCAGCACCAGGGACAGGGGGGGACGCACAGATACGCAGTATTTT	CASSTRDRGGRTDTQYF
TRBV5-1	TRBJ1-5	NA	NA	TGCGCCAGCTCTGAACAGGTAGATCAGCCCCAGCATTTT	CASSEQVDQPQHF
TRBV2	TRBJ2-7	NA	NA	TGTGCCAGCAGTATTAGTCGGTACGAGCAGTACTTC	CASSISRYEQYF
TRBV5-1	TRBJ2-5	NA	TRBD1	TGCGCCAGCAGCTTGGCCCAGGGGGCCGGGGACACCCAGTACTTC	CASSLAQGAGDTQYF
TRBV18	TRBJ1-6	NA	NA	TGTGCCAGCTCCGGAGGGGATGGGGATTCACCCCTCCACTTT	CASSGGDGDSPLHF
TRBV7-6	TRBJ2-1	NA	TRBD1	TGTGCCAGCAGCTCCGGACAGGGACTTATGAATGAGCAGTTCTTC	CASSSGQGLMNEQFF
TRBV24-1	TRBJ2-3	NA	TRBD2	TGTGCCACCAGTGACTCTAGCGGGGGGGCAGATACGCAGTATTTT	CATSDSSGGADTQYF
TRBV2	TRBJ1-2	NA	TRBD1	TGTGCCAGCGGCCAACAGGGGAACTATGGCTACACCTTC	CASGQQGNYGYTF
TRBV9	TRBJ2-7	NA	TRBD2	TGTGCCAGCAGCGCCACCCTAGCGGGGGGGCTCGGGGAGCAGTACTTC	CASSATLAGGLGEQYF
TRBV6-5	TRBJ1-4	NA	NA	TGTGCCAGCAGTTACTCGATGCGAGCAACTAATGAAAAACTGTTTTTT	CASSYSMRATNEKLFF
TRBV5-1	TRBJ2-5	NA	TRBD2	TGCGCCAGCAACTCCCTTGGGCGGGGGGGTGAGGAGACCCAGTACTTC	CASNSLGRGGEETQYF
TRBV3-1/TRBV3-2	TRBJ2-1	NA	TRBD1	TGTGCCAGCAGCCATCGCGAGACAGGGAACTACAATGAGCAGTTCTTC	CASSHRETGNYNEQFF
TRBV7-3	TRBJ2-5	NA	TRBD1	TGTGCCAGCAGCCAAACCGGGACAGGCCAAGAGACCCAGTACTTC	CASSQTGTGQETQYF
TRBV5-1	TRBJ2-2	NA	NA	TGCGCCAGCAGCTTGCGGTCCCTGCTCCAGGACACCGGGGAGCTGTTTTTT	CASSLRSLLQDTGELFF
TRBV9	TRBJ1-2	once	NA	TGTGCCAGCAGCGGCCCCTTGTACAGGGAACTACGGTATGGCTACACCTTC	CASSGPLYRELRYGYTF
TRBV3-1/TRBV3-2	TRBJ1-6	NA	NA	TGTGCCAGCAGCCAGTTGGCAGGCGTTCAGTCACCCCTCCACTTT	CASSQLAGVQSPLHF
TRBV27	TRBJ1-2	NA	TRBD1	TGTGCCAGCAGTCTCTCAGGGGGAGGAGGCTACACCTTC	CASSLSGGGGYTF
TRBV27	TRBJ2-7	NA	TRBD2	TGTGCCAGCAGCCTAGCGGGGGAAGGTGCCTACGAGCAGTACTTC	CASSLAGEGAYEQYF
TRBV6-5	TRBJ1-3	NA	NA	TGTGCCAGCAGGGGCCTCTCTGGAAACACCATATATTTT	CASRGLSGNTIYF
TRBV3-1/TRBV3-2	TRBJ1-5	NA	NA	TGTGCCCGCAAGGCAGGGGAGAATAGCAATCAGCCCCAGCATTTT	CARKAGENSNQPQHF
TRBV10-3	TRBJ1-4	NA	NA	TGTGCCACTGGAGGGGCGAACAATGAAAAACTGTTTTTT	CATGGANNEKLFF
TRBV4-1	TRBJ2-1	NA	NA	TGCGCCAGCAGCCAAGGACGGAGCTCCTACAATGAGCAGTTCTTC	CASSQGRSSYNEQFF
TRBV29-1	TRBJ1-2	NA	TRBD1	TGCAGCACTCTCGAGGGGGCTTTTGGCTACACCTTC	CSTLEGAFGYTF
TRBV5-6	TRBJ1-1	NA	TRBD1	TGTGCCAGCAGCTTGGTCGGACAGGGGGGATTCACTGAAGCTTTCTTT	CASSLVGQGGFTEAFF
TRBV24-1	TRBJ1-3	few	NA	TGTGCCACCGCAGGCGCGCAGAGCTCTGGAAACACCATATATTTT	CATAGAQSSGNTIYF